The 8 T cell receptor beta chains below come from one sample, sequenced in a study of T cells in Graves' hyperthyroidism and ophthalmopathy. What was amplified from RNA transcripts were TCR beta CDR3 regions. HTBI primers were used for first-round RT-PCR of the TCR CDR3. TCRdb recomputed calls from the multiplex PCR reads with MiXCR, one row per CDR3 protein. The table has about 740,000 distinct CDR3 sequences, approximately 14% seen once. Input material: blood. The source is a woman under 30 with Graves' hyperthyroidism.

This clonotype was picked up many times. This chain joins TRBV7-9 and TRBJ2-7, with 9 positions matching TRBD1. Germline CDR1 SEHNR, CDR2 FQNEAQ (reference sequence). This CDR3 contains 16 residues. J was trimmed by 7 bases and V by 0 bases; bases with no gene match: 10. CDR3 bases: TGTGCCAGCAGCTTAGCGCTAATACAGGGGGCAGGAGAGCAGTACTTC. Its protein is CASSLALIQGAGEQYF.

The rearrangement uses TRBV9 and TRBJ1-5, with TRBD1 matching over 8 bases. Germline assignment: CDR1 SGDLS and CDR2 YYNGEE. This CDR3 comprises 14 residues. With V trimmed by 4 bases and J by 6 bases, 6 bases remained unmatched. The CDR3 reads CASSPDRVRQPQHF. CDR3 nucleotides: TGTGCCAGCAGCCCGGACAGGGTACGTCAGCCCCAGCATTTT.

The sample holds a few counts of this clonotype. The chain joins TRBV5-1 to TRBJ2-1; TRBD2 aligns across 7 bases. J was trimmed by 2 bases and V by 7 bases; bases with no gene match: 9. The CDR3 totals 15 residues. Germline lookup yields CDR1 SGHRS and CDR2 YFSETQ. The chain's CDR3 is CASFKGGVAYNEQFF. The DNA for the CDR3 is TGCGCCAGCTTCAAGGGAGGGGTAGCCTACAATGAGCAGTTCTTC.

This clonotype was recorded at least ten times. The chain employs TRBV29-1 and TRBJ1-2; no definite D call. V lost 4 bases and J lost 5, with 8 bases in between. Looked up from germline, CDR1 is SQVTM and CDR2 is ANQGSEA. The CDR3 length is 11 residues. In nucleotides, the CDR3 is TGCAGCGTTGTAGGAGGGTATGGCTACACCTTC. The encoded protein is CSVVGGYGYTF.

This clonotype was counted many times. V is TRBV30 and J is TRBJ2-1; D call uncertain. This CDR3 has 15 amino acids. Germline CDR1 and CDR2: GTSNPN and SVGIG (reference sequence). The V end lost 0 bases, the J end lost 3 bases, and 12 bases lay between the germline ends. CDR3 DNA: TGTGCCTGGAGTGTAGAATCGTGGGTCTACAATGAGCAGTTCTTC. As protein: CAWSVESWVYNEQFF.

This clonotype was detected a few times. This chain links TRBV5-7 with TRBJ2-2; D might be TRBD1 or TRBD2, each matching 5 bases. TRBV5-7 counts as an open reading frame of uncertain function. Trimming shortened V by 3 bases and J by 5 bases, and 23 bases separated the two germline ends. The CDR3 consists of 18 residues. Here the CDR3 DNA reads TGTGCCAGCAGCTCTTCATTCACGACCGGGACGGAGACCGGGGAGCTGTTTTTT. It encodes CASSSSFTTGTETGELFF.

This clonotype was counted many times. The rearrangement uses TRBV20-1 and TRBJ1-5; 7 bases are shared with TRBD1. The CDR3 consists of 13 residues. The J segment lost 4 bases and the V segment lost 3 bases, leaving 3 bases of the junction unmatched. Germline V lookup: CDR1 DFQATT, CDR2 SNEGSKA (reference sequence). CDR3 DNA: TGCAGTGCTAGCCCGACAGGGAATCAGCCCCAGCATTTT. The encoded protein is CSASPTGNQPQHF.

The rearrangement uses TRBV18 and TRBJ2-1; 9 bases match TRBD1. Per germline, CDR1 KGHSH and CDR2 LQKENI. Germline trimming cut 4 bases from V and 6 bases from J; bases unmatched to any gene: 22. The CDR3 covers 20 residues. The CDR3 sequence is CASSLSPGQGPRRKINEQFF. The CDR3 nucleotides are TGTGCCAGCTCACTCTCTCCGGGACAGGGTCCCCGGAGGAAGATCAATGAGCAGTTCTTC.